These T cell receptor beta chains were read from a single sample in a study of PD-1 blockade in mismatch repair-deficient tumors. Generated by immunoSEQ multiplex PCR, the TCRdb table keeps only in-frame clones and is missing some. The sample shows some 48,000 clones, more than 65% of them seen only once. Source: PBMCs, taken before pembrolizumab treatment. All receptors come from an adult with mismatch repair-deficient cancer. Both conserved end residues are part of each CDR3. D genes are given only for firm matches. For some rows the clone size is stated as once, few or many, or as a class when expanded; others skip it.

DNA: TGTGCCAGCAGCTTGACACTAGCGGGAGGAGAGACCCAGTACTTC
CDR3: CASSLTLAGGETQYF
size: .
J: TRBJ2-5
V: TRBV5-4
D: TRBD2

DNA: TGTGCCAGCAGCGTAGGGACAGGGGCCCTACTGGACGAGCAGTACTTC
CDR3: CASSVGTGALLDEQYF
size: .
J: TRBJ2-7
V: TRBV9
D: TRBD1

DNA: TGTGCCAGCAGCGTCTCTGGCGCGGGGACCTACGAGCAGTACTTC
CDR3: CASSVSGAGTYEQYF
size: .
J: TRBJ2-7
V: TRBV7-3
D: .

DNA: TGTGCCACCAGCGACCCGGGGACTAGGTGCGAGCAGTACTTC
CDR3: CATSDPGTRCEQYF
size: .
J: TRBJ2-7
V: TRBV15
D: TRBD2

DNA: TGTGCCAGCAGGGACAGGGGGCGCGGGAACACTGAAGCTTTCTTT
CDR3: CASRDRGRGNTEAFF
size: once
J: TRBJ1-1
V: TRBV6-5
D: TRBD1

DNA: TGTGCCAGTAGTATCCTATTGCAGGGGCAGCCCCAGCATTTT
CDR3: CASSILLQGQPQHF
size: .
J: TRBJ1-5
V: TRBV19
D: .

DNA: TGCGCCAGCAGCCTCGGGACTAGCGGGGGGTACGAGCAGTACTTC
CDR3: CASSLGTSGGYEQYF
size: .
J: TRBJ2-7
V: TRBV4-1
D: TRBD2

DNA: TGTGCCAGCAGGCTACTCCGGGACACCTACGAGCAGTACTTC
CDR3: CASRLLRDTYEQYF
size: few
J: TRBJ2-7
V: TRBV6-6
D: .

DNA: TGCGCCAGCAGCGGGGGGGGACTAGCGGACACAGATACGCAGTATTTT
CDR3: CASSGGGLADTDTQYF
size: once
J: TRBJ2-3
V: TRBV5-1
D: TRBD2

DNA: TGCGCCAGCAGCCAAGGCTTCAATCAGCCCCAGCATTTT
CDR3: CASSQGFNQPQHF
size: .
J: TRBJ1-5
V: TRBV4-3
D: .

DNA: TGTGCCAGCTCACCACCCCACACAGATACGCAGTATTTT
CDR3: CASSPPHTDTQYF
size: .
J: TRBJ2-3
V: TRBV18
D: .

DNA: TGCAGCGTTGAAAAAGCGGGAGCGAACACCGGGGAGCTGTTTTTT
CDR3: CSVEKAGANTGELFF
size: .
J: TRBJ2-2
V: TRBV29-1
D: TRBD2

DNA: TGTGCCAGCAGCCCCATTCCAGATACGCAGTATTTT
CDR3: CASSPIPDTQYF
size: .
J: TRBJ2-3
V: TRBV7-9
D: .

DNA: TGTGCCTCGGGATCTAGCACAGATACGCAGTATTTT
CDR3: CASGSSTDTQYF
size: .
J: TRBJ2-3
V: TRBV18
D: .

DNA: TGTGCCACCAGCAGAGGGGCGTTTTCGCGGTCTGGAAACACCGGGGAGCTGTTTTTT
CDR3: CATSRGAFSRSGNTGELFF
size: .
J: TRBJ2-2
V: TRBV15
D: .

DNA: TGTGCCAGCAGTGAAAGTGAGAGCGGTTCCTACGAGCAGTACTTC
CDR3: CASSESESGSYEQYF
size: .
J: TRBJ2-7
V: TRBV6-1
D: .